These T cell receptor beta chains were read from a single sample in a study of shared clonotypes between healthy human individuals. Measured with immunoSEQ multiplex PCR; TCRdb has only the in-frame clones, and not every one. This sample has around 700,000 clones, with around 72% found just once. Sequencing used memory CD4+ T cells sorted from blood. The receptors were gathered from a woman between 25 and 40 years old in good health. CDR3s include the opening cysteine and the closing phenylalanine or tryptophan. A D gene is named only where the DNA matches it firmly.

J gene: TRBJ2-7
V gene: TRBV28
D gene: TRBD2
CDR3 protein: CASRTGGYSYEQYF

J gene: TRBJ1-1
V gene: TRBV4-2
D gene: TRBD1
CDR3 protein: CASSPGQANTEAFF

J gene: TRBJ2-1
V gene: TRBV5-4
D gene: TRBD2
CDR3 protein: CASSLKLANGNEQFF

J gene: TRBJ2-1
V gene: TRBV6-1
D gene: TRBD2
CDR3 protein: CASRLATNNEQFF

J gene: TRBJ2-7
V gene: TRBV5-4
D gene: NA
CDR3 protein: CASSMSTATSYEQYF

J gene: TRBJ2-7
V gene: TRBV18
D gene: NA
CDR3 protein: CASSPNDGYEQYF

J gene: TRBJ1-2
V gene: TRBV5-6
D gene: TRBD1
CDR3 protein: CASSAGQGDYGYTF

J gene: TRBJ1-5
V gene: TRBV10-3
D gene: NA
CDR3 protein: CAISAGVQPQHF

J gene: TRBJ2-3
V gene: TRBV18
D gene: NA
CDR3 protein: CASQDILTDTQYF

J gene: TRBJ1-3
V gene: TRBV6-1
D gene: NA
CDR3 protein: CASSEAGNTIYF

J gene: TRBJ2-1
V gene: TRBV7-3
D gene: NA
CDR3 protein: CASRDASYNEQFF

J gene: TRBJ1-3
V gene: TRBV4-1
D gene: TRBD1
CDR3 protein: CASSQGQGAAGNTIYF

J gene: TRBJ2-5
V gene: TRBV6-6
D gene: NA
CDR3 protein: CASSTTTQGTWGAQYF

J gene: TRBJ1-4
V gene: TRBV5-1
D gene: NA
CDR3 protein: CASSPGAGRYNEKLFF

J gene: TRBJ2-1
V gene: TRBV5-4
D gene: TRBD1
CDR3 protein: CASSLPGQGSNEQFF

J gene: TRBJ2-2
V gene: TRBV6-1
D gene: NA
CDR3 protein: CASSEARQMNTGELFF

J gene: TRBJ2-3
V gene: TRBV10-1
D gene: TRBD2
CDR3 protein: CASSPSGRGIMDTQYF

J gene: TRBJ2-7
V gene: TRBV28
D gene: TRBD1
CDR3 protein: CATQTGPIEQYF

J gene: TRBJ1-2
V gene: TRBV6-1
D gene: NA
CDR3 protein: CASSEEWGHGYGYTF

J gene: TRBJ1-1
V gene: TRBV27
D gene: NA
CDR3 protein: CASSLGGRAGNTEAFF

J gene: TRBJ1-2
V gene: TRBV27
D gene: NA
CDR3 protein: CASRTAGTKVEGYTF

J gene: TRBJ1-4
V gene: TRBV5-1
D gene: NA
CDR3 protein: CASSFRPDNEKLFF

J gene: TRBJ1-2
V gene: TRBV5-4
D gene: TRBD1
CDR3 protein: CASNPGQGGYGYTF

J gene: TRBJ2-7
V gene: TRBV28
D gene: NA
CDR3 protein: CASQTSGNLYEQYF

J gene: TRBJ2-7
V gene: TRBV9
D gene: NA
CDR3 protein: CASSVGPGGSYEQYF

J gene: TRBJ2-1
V gene: TRBV19
D gene: TRBD1
CDR3 protein: CASSIVIQGAGNEQFF

J gene: TRBJ2-5
V gene: TRBV7-9
D gene: NA
CDR3 protein: CASNRLVGETQYF

J gene: TRBJ2-2
V gene: TRBV5-6
D gene: TRBD1
CDR3 protein: CASSRTTESRGPTGELFF

J gene: TRBJ2-4
V gene: TRBV6-4
D gene: NA
CDR3 protein: CASSGPYTPGKNIQYF